This is a list of T cell receptor beta chains from one sample in a study of T cell responses to AZD1222 COVID-19 vaccine. Profiling relied on immunoSEQ multiplex PCR, and the TCRdb table lists in-frame clones only, not all of them. The data show about 130,000 clones, with 88% seen just once and under 9.5% held by the top ten. Sequences were derived from peripheral blood, sampled on day 0 of AZD1222 vaccination. Source of these receptors: an adult in good health. The CDR3 runs from the conserved cysteine through the conserved F or W. The order of the fields is clone size, J gene, V gene, D gene, CDR3 DNA, CDR3 protein. D genes are given only for firm matches. Not every row has a clone size; where given, it reads once, few, many or a size class.

clone size: .
J gene: TRBJ2-7
V gene: TRBV11-2
D gene: TRBD1
CDR3 DNA: TGTGCCAGCAGCCCGGCCGGGACAGGGCAATACGAGCAGTACTTC
CDR3 protein: CASSPAGTGQYEQYF

clone size: once
J gene: TRBJ2-7
V gene: TRBV29-1
D gene: .
CDR3 DNA: TGCAGCGTTGAAGACAGGCAGAACTACGAGCAGTACTTC
CDR3 protein: CSVEDRQNYEQYF

clone size: .
J gene: TRBJ2-5
V gene: TRBV5-1
D gene: TRBD2
CDR3 DNA: TGCGCCAGCAGCTTTGGGACTAGCGTCCTGTACCAAGAGACCCAGTACTTC
CDR3 protein: CASSFGTSVLYQETQYF

clone size: .
J gene: TRBJ2-1
V gene: TRBV9
D gene: .
CDR3 DNA: TGTGCCAGCAGCGTAGTACAGTACGGTGAGCAGTTCTTC
CDR3 protein: CASSVVQYGEQFF

clone size: .
J gene: TRBJ2-7
V gene: TRBV11-3
D gene: .
CDR3 DNA: TGTGCCAGCAGCTTGGGCGGGACCTCCTACGAGCAGTACTTC
CDR3 protein: CASSLGGTSYEQYF

clone size: .
J gene: TRBJ2-7
V gene: TRBV5-1
D gene: .
CDR3 DNA: TGCGCCAGCAGCTTCTCGAGGGATATCAGCTACGAGCAGTACTTC
CDR3 protein: CASSFSRDISYEQYF

clone size: .
J gene: TRBJ2-7
V gene: TRBV6-6
D gene: TRBD1
CDR3 DNA: TGTGCCAGCAGTAGCCCGGGACAGGGCTCCTACGAGCAGTACTTC
CDR3 protein: CASSSPGQGSYEQYF

clone size: .
J gene: TRBJ1-3
V gene: TRBV28
D gene: .
CDR3 DNA: TGTGCCAGTTTCTCAGCCGCAAGAAACACCATATATTTT
CDR3 protein: CASFSAARNTIYF

clone size: .
J gene: TRBJ1-2
V gene: TRBV7-9
D gene: .
CDR3 DNA: TGTGCCAGCAGCTTCCAGGACAGACTTCGTGGCTACACCTTC
CDR3 protein: CASSFQDRLRGYTF

clone size: .
J gene: TRBJ1-1
V gene: TRBV18
D gene: .
CDR3 DNA: TGTGCCAGCTCACACCGACAGAACACTGAAGCTTTCTTT
CDR3 protein: CASSHRQNTEAFF

clone size: .
J gene: TRBJ1-6
V gene: TRBV7-9
D gene: .
CDR3 DNA: TGTGCCAGCAGCTTAACTGTGAATTCACCCCTCCACTTT
CDR3 protein: CASSLTVNSPLHF

clone size: .
J gene: TRBJ1-4
V gene: TRBV28
D gene: .
CDR3 DNA: TGTGCCAGCAGTTCCACAGCGATTAATGAAAAACTGTTTTTT
CDR3 protein: CASSSTAINEKLFF

clone size: .
J gene: TRBJ2-7
V gene: TRBV25-1
D gene: TRBD1
CDR3 DNA: TGTGCCAGCACCGAACAGGGGACCTACGAGCAGTACTTC
CDR3 protein: CASTEQGTYEQYF

clone size: .
J gene: TRBJ2-1
V gene: TRBV9
D gene: TRBD2
CDR3 DNA: TGTGCCAGCAGCGTAGCTCCTAGCGGGGTCTACAATGAGCAGTTCTTC
CDR3 protein: CASSVAPSGVYNEQFF

clone size: few
J gene: TRBJ1-3
V gene: TRBV27
D gene: .
CDR3 DNA: TGTGCCAGCAGTCTGGTTGGGCCCTCTGGAAACACCATATATTTT
CDR3 protein: CASSLVGPSGNTIYF

clone size: .
J gene: TRBJ2-7
V gene: TRBV28
D gene: .
CDR3 DNA: TGTGCCAGCAGTTTTCAGGACAGAACCTACGAGCAGTACTTC
CDR3 protein: CASSFQDRTYEQYF

clone size: .
J gene: TRBJ1-2
V gene: TRBV7-9
D gene: TRBD1
CDR3 DNA: TGTGCCAGCAGCTTATTAAAGGGGGCCTATGGCTACACCTTC
CDR3 protein: CASSLLKGAYGYTF

clone size: .
J gene: TRBJ2-7
V gene: TRBV5-1
D gene: TRBD1
CDR3 DNA: TGCGCCAGCAGCCCTACGGGGACAGTTACTTCCTACGAGCAGTACTTC
CDR3 protein: CASSPTGTVTSYEQYF

clone size: few
J gene: TRBJ2-3
V gene: TRBV18
D gene: .
CDR3 DNA: TGTGCCAGCTCACCACCAGTAGTGACAGATACGCAGTATTTT
CDR3 protein: CASSPPVVTDTQYF

clone size: once
J gene: TRBJ1-1
V gene: TRBV19
D gene: .
CDR3 DNA: TGTGCCAGTGGGAGAGAAGCTTTCTTT
CDR3 protein: CASGREAFF

clone size: .
J gene: TRBJ2-1
V gene: TRBV5-8
D gene: .
CDR3 DNA: TGTGCCAGCAGCTGGGGACCTTACAATGAGCAGTTCTTC
CDR3 protein: CASSWGPYNEQFF

clone size: few
J gene: TRBJ1-3
V gene: TRBV3-1/TRBV3-2
D gene: TRBD1
CDR3 DNA: TGTGCCAGCAGCCTTGGGACAGCGAGCTCTGGAAACACCATATATTTT
CDR3 protein: CASSLGTASSGNTIYF

clone size: .
J gene: TRBJ2-5
V gene: TRBV7-9
D gene: TRBD2
CDR3 DNA: TGTGCCAGCAGCTTTGGGACTAGCGAACAAGAGACCCAGTACTTC
CDR3 protein: CASSFGTSEQETQYF

clone size: .
J gene: TRBJ2-6
V gene: TRBV15
D gene: TRBD1
CDR3 DNA: TGTGCCACCAGCAGAGTGACAGGGTCTACTGGGGCCAACGTCCTGACTTTC
CDR3 protein: CATSRVTGSTGANVLTF

clone size: .
J gene: TRBJ1-2
V gene: TRBV11-2
D gene: .
CDR3 DNA: TGTGCCAGCAGCTCCGTGAAGGGCCGTAACTATGGCTACACCTTC
CDR3 protein: CASSSVKGRNYGYTF

clone size: .
J gene: TRBJ2-7
V gene: TRBV11-2
D gene: .
CDR3 DNA: TGTGCCAGCAGCTTAGAAACAGGCACCTACGAGCAGTACTTC
CDR3 protein: CASSLETGTYEQYF

clone size: few
J gene: TRBJ2-1
V gene: TRBV9
D gene: .
CDR3 DNA: TGTGCCAGCAGCCGGGGGTCCTACAATGAGCAGTTCTTC
CDR3 protein: CASSRGSYNEQFF

clone size: .
J gene: TRBJ2-7
V gene: TRBV6-5
D gene: .
CDR3 DNA: TGTGCCAGCAGTTACACCCAAGGGAGCTCCTACGAGCAGTACTTC
CDR3 protein: CASSYTQGSSYEQYF

clone size: .
J gene: TRBJ2-1
V gene: TRBV20-1
D gene: .
CDR3 DNA: TGCAGTGCCGGACGAGAGCAGTTCTTC
CDR3 protein: CSAGREQFF

clone size: .
J gene: TRBJ1-5
V gene: TRBV28
D gene: .
CDR3 DNA: TGTGCCAGCAGGCCAGTCAAGGTAGGGCATCAGCCCCAGCATTTT
CDR3 protein: CASRPVKVGHQPQHF

clone size: .
J gene: TRBJ1-5
V gene: TRBV5-8
D gene: .
CDR3 DNA: TGTGCCAGCAGCTGGGTAGGGGGAAAGGATCAGCCCCAGCATTTT
CDR3 protein: CASSWVGGKDQPQHF

clone size: .
J gene: TRBJ2-1
V gene: TRBV29-1
D gene: .
CDR3 DNA: TGCAGCGTTGTAGGCGGGTCTTTTGAGCAGTTCTTC
CDR3 protein: CSVVGGSFEQFF

clone size: .
J gene: TRBJ2-7
V gene: TRBV6-5
D gene: .
CDR3 DNA: TGTGCCAGCAGTTCCTCTGGCGGACCCTCCTACGAGCAGTACTTC
CDR3 protein: CASSSSGGPSYEQYF

clone size: .
J gene: TRBJ1-4
V gene: TRBV7-8
D gene: TRBD1
CDR3 DNA: TGTGCCAGCAGCTTTGGACAGGGCAGGGAAAAACTGTTTTTT
CDR3 protein: CASSFGQGREKLFF

clone size: once
J gene: TRBJ1-1
V gene: TRBV11-2
D gene: .
CDR3 DNA: TGTGCCAGCAGCTTAGTTCGGGGAAGCACTGAAGCTTTCTTT
CDR3 protein: CASSLVRGSTEAFF

clone size: .
J gene: TRBJ1-2
V gene: TRBV7-3
D gene: TRBD1
CDR3 DNA: TGTGCCAGCGGGTCGCCAGGGGGGTATGGCTACACCTTC
CDR3 protein: CASGSPGGYGYTF

clone size: .
J gene: TRBJ2-2
V gene: TRBV5-5
D gene: .
CDR3 DNA: TGTGCCAGCAGCGTACAGGGTTGGTCCGGGGAGCTGTTTTTT
CDR3 protein: CASSVQGWSGELFF

clone size: .
J gene: TRBJ1-6
V gene: TRBV6-5
D gene: .
CDR3 DNA: TGTGCCAGCAGTTACGGGGGGGATAATTCACCCCTCCACTTT
CDR3 protein: CASSYGGDNSPLHF

clone size: .
J gene: TRBJ1-5
V gene: TRBV19
D gene: TRBD1
CDR3 DNA: TGTGCCAGTAGTATTACAGGGGCCAATCAGCCCCAGCATTTT
CDR3 protein: CASSITGANQPQHF

clone size: .
J gene: TRBJ1-2
V gene: TRBV5-4
D gene: .
CDR3 DNA: TGTGCCAGCAGCCTGAGGACGGCGCGCTTCTATGGCTACACCTTC
CDR3 protein: CASSLRTARFYGYTF

clone size: .
J gene: TRBJ1-6
V gene: TRBV28
D gene: .
CDR3 DNA: TGTGCCAGCAGTTTAAGTCAGGGAAATTCACCCCTCCACTTT
CDR3 protein: CASSLSQGNSPLHF

clone size: .
J gene: TRBJ2-2
V gene: TRBV6-5
D gene: .
CDR3 DNA: TGTGCCAGCAGTTACGTCGCCGGGGAGCTGTTTTTT
CDR3 protein: CASSYVAGELFF

clone size: .
J gene: TRBJ2-7
V gene: TRBV5-4
D gene: TRBD2
CDR3 DNA: TGTGCCAGCAGCTTGGAGGCTAGCGGGAGGTACGAGCAGTACTTC
CDR3 protein: CASSLEASGRYEQYF

clone size: once
J gene: TRBJ2-3
V gene: TRBV28
D gene: TRBD2
CDR3 DNA: TGTGCCAGCAGTTTGACAGGAGAAAGACTAGCGGGGGGGCAGTATTTT
CDR3 protein: CASSLTGERLAGGQYF

clone size: .
J gene: TRBJ1-1
V gene: TRBV5-4
D gene: TRBD1
CDR3 DNA: TGTGCCAGCAGCGCCCCCACAGGGGGCGGCACTGAAGCTTTCTTT
CDR3 protein: CASSAPTGGGTEAFF

clone size: once
J gene: TRBJ2-2
V gene: TRBV5-1
D gene: .
CDR3 DNA: TGCGCCAGCAGCACCCGACAGGGAGGCACCGGGGAGCTGTTTTTT
CDR3 protein: CASSTRQGGTGELFF

clone size: .
J gene: TRBJ1-2
V gene: TRBV20-1
D gene: TRBD1
CDR3 DNA: TGCAGTGCTAGTCCACCCGCGGACAGGAGTTTCTATGGCTACACCTTC
CDR3 protein: CSASPPADRSFYGYTF

clone size: .
J gene: TRBJ1-5
V gene: TRBV6-5
D gene: TRBD1
CDR3 DNA: TGTGCCAGCAGGTCACAGGGGGGGAATCAGCCCCAGCATTTT
CDR3 protein: CASRSQGGNQPQHF

clone size: .
J gene: TRBJ2-7
V gene: TRBV29-1
D gene: TRBD1
CDR3 DNA: TGCAGCACCTCATCACAGGGGAACGAGCAGTACTTC
CDR3 protein: CSTSSQGNEQYF

clone size: .
J gene: TRBJ2-5
V gene: TRBV6-5
D gene: .
CDR3 DNA: TGTGCCAGCAGTTACTCCGGAGAGACCCAGTACTTC
CDR3 protein: CASSYSGETQYF